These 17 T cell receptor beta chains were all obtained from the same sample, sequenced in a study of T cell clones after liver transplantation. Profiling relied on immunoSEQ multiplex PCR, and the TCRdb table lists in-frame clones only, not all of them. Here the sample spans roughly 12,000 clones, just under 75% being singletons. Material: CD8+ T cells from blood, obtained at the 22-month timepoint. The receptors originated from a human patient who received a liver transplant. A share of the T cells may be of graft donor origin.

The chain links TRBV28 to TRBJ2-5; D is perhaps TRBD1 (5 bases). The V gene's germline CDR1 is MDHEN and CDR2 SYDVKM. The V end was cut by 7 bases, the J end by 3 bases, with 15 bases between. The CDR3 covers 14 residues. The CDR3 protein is CASTLQGYEETQYF. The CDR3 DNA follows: TGTGCCAGCACCCTGCAGGGATATGAAGAGACCCAGTACTTC.

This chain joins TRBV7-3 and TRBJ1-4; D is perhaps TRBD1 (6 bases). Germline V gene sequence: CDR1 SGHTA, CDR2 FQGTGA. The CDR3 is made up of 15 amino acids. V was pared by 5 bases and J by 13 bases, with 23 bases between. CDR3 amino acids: CASSPMVRGAAGLFF. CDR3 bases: TGTGCCAGCAGCCCAATGGTCCGGGGGGCGGCTGGACTGTTTTTT.

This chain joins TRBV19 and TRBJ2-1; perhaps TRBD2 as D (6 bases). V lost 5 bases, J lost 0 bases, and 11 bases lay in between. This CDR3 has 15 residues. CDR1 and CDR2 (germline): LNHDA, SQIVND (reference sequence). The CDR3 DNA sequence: TGTGCCAGTAGTTGGGGGGTTCGCTCCTACAATGAGCAGTTCTTC. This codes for CASSWGVRSYNEQFF.

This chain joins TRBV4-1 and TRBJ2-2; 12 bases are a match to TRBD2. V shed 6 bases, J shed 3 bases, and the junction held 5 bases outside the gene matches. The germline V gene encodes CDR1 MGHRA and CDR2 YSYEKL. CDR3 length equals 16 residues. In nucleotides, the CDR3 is TGCGCCAGCAGGCACCTAGCGGGAGGGTACACCGGGGAGCTGTTTTTT. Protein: CASRHLAGGYTGELFF.

The CDR3 coding sequence is TGTGCCAGCAGCCCCGAGCGGAATCAAAGGGAGACCCAGTACTTC. Encoded protein: CASSPERNQRETQYF. The chain employs TRBV6-6 and TRBJ2-5; weak D call: TRBD2 (5 bases). This CDR3 has 15 residues. Germline V CDR1 and CDR2: MNHNY, SVGAGI (reference sequence). Trimming took off 6 bases at V and 5 bases at J, with 19 bases between the two ends.

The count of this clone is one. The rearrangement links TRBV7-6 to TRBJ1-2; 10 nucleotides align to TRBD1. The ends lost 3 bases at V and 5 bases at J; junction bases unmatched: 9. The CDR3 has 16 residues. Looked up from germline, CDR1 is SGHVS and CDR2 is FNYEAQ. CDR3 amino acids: CASSLDPTGGRYGYTF. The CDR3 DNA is TGTGCCAGCAGCTTGGATCCGACAGGGGGCCGGTATGGCTACACCTTC.

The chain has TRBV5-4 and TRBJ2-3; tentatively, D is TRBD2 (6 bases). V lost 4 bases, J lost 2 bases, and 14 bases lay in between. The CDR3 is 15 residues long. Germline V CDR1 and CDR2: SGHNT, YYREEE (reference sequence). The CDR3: CASSPVSGDTDTQYF. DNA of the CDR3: TGTGCCAGCAGCCCCGTTAGCGGAGACACAGATACGCAGTATTTT.

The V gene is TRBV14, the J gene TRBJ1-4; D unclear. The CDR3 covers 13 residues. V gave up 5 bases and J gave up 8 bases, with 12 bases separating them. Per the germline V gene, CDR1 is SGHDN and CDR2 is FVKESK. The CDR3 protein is CASSFRLGEKLFF. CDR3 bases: TGTGCCAGCAGCTTTAGGCTAGGAGAAAAACTGTTTTTT. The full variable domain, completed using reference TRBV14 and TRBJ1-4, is EAGVTQFPSHSVIEKGQTVTLRCDPISGHDNLYWYRRVMGKEIKFLLHFVKESKQDESGMPNNRFLAERTGGTYSTLKVQPAELEDSGVYFCASSFRLGEKLFFGSGTQLSVL.

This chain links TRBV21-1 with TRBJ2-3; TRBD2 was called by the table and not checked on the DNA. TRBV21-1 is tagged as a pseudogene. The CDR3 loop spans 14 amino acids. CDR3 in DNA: TGTGCCAGCAGGACTACATCTGGCACAGATACGCAGTATTTT. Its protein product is CASRTTSGTDTQYF.

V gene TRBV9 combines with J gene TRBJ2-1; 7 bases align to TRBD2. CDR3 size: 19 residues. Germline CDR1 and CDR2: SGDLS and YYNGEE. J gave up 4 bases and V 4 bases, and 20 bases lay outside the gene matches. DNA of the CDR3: TGTGCCAGCAGCTTCCCAAGTGGGGGGGTAGGGACGGCTTACAATGAGCAGTTCTTC. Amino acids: CASSFPSGGVGTAYNEQFF.

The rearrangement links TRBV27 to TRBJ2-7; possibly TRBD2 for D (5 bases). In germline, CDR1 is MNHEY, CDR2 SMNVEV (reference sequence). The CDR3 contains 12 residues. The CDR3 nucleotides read TGTGCGAGAAAGGAGGCCTACTACGAGCAGTACTTC. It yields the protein CARKEAYYEQYF.

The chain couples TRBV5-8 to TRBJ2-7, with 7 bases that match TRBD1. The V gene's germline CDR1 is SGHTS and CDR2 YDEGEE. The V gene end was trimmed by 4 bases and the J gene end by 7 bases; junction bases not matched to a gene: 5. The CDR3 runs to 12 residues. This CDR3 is CASSPDRREQYF. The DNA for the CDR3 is TGTGCCAGCAGCCCGGACAGGCGGGAGCAGTACTTC. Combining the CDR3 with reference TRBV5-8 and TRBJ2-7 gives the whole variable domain EAGVTQSPTHLIKTRGQQATLRCSPISGHTSVYWYQQALGLGLQFLLWYDEGEERNRGNFPPRFSGRQFPNYSSELNVNALELEDSALYLCASSPDRREQYFGPGTRLTVT.

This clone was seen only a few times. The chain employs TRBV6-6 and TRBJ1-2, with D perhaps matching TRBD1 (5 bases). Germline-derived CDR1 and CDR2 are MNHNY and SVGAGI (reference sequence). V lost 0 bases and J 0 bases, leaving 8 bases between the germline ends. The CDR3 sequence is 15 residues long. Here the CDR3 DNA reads TGTGCCAGCAGTTACTCGACAGCTGCTAACTATGGCTACACCTTC. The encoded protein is CASSYSTAANYGYTF.

The chain's CDR3 is CASSLGGGLEDTQYF. Here the CDR3 DNA reads TGTGCCAGCAGCTTAGGCGGGGGCCTGGAAGATACGCAGTATTTT. The chain employs TRBV7-9 and TRBJ2-3; D might be TRBD2 (7 bases). The CDR3 runs 15 residues. The germline V gene has CDR1 SEHNR and CDR2 FQNEAQ (reference sequence). The V end was cut by 1 base, the J end by 5 bases, with 13 bases between.

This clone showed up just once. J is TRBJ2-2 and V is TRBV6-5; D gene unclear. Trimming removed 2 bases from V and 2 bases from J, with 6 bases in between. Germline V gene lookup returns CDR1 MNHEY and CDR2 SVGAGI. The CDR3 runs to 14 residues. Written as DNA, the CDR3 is TGTGCCAGCAGTTACGAGGCCAACACCGGGGAGCTGTTTTTT. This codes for CASSYEANTGELFF.

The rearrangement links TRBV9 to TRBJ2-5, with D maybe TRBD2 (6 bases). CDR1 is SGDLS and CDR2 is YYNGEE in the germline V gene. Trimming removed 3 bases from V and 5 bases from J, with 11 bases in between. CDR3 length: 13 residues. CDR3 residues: CASSAGGRETQYF. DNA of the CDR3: TGTGCCAGCAGCGCCGGAGGGAGGGAGACCCAGTACTTC.

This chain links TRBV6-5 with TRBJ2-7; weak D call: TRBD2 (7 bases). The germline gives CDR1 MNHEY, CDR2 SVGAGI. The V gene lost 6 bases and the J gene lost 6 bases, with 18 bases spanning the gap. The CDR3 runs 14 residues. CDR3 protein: CASRGGAEPTEQYF. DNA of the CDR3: TGTGCCAGCAGGGGGGGGGCCGAACCCACCGAGCAGTACTTC.